Following are 17 T cell receptor beta chains from one sample sequenced in a study of molecular identifiers for immune sequencing clone quantification. MiXCR, run by TCRdb on the PCR reads, gives a single entry per CDR3 protein. The sample includes some 680,000 distinct CDR3 sequences, 25% seen only once; the top ten take about 0.84%. Sequences were obtained from naive CD8+ T cells from blood, with Jurkat cell RNA spiked in. As to subset: FACS-sorted CD8+CD4-CCR7+CD45RA+ naive T cells. Every receptor here comes from a human donor in good health. Some libraries in this study had Jurkat cell RNA spiked in.

This clonotype was observed many times. This chain uses TRBV7-9 with TRBJ2-7; D is unresolved. Deletions cut 5 bases from V and 1 base from J, with 12 bases between. The CDR3 is 14 residues long. Germline CDR1 and CDR2: SEHNR and FQNEAQ (reference sequence). CDR3 amino acids: CASSPSHPSYEQYF. The CDR3 DNA is TGTGCCAGCAGCCCGTCCCACCCATCCTACGAGCAGTACTTC.

This clonotype has a count of ten or more. For the CDR3, the DNA is TGTGCCAGCAGCCCATTGACAGGAGTGTCCCCAGATACGCAGTATTTT. Amino acids: CASSPLTGVSPDTQYF. The chain employs TRBV7-3 and TRBJ2-3, with a weak D call TRBD1 (6 bases). Trimming removed 5 bases at V and 4 bases at J, with 19 bases between. The CDR3 covers 16 residues. CDR1 is SGHTA and CDR2 is FQGTGA in the germline V gene.

This clonotype was detected only a few times. The junction departs from the called germline gene at one end, perhaps through a read error. V and J are TRBV7-3 and TRBJ2-6; the D gene is possibly TRBD1 (5 bases). Germline CDR1 reads SGHTA; CDR2 reads FQGTGA. The CDR3 contains 15 residues. CDR3 sequence reads: CASSFDVAGAHVLTF. The CDR3 DNA is TGTGCCAGCAGCTTCGACGTAGCTGGGGCCCACGTCCTGACTTTC.

As for this clonotype: A much larger clonotype is one base distant, so this may be a read error. The chain carries TRBV4-3 and TRBJ2-3, with 7 nucleotides matching TRBD2. The CDR3 length is 15 residues. In germline, CDR1 is LGHNA, CDR2 YSLEER. CDR3 sequence reads: CASSQEASGTDSQYF. Here the CDR3 DNA reads TGCGCCAGCAGCCAAGAGGCTAGCGGCACAGATTCGCAGTATTTT.

The V and J genes are TRBV11-1 and TRBJ2-7, with TRBD2 matching 9 bases. Germline V gives CDR1 SGHAT, CDR2 FQDESV (reference sequence). The CDR3 has 14 residues. Unmatched junction bases numbered 9, after V lost 8 bases and J lost 4 bases. In DNA form, the CDR3 reads TGTGCCAGCTCGAGGAGTAGCGGGAGTTACGAGCAGTACTTC. The encoded protein is CASSRSSGSYEQYF.

The sample holds a few counts of this clonotype. The rearrangement uses TRBV5-1 and TRBJ1-4, with 8 bases aligning to TRBD1. Germline-derived CDR1 and CDR2 are SGHRS and YFSETQ. The CDR3 covers 16 residues. V lost 4 bases to trimming and J lost 4 bases; unmatched junction nucleotides: 9. The CDR3 bases are TGCGCCAGCAGCCCAACTGGGACAGGTGGTAATGAAAAACTGTTTTTT. It yields the protein CASSPTGTGGNEKLFF.

For this clonotype: This CDR3 is missing its conserved last phenylalanine or tryptophan, likely due to a read error. The rearrangement links TRBV20-1 to TRBJ2-7; maybe TRBD2 (6 bases). Trimming cost V 5 bases and J 3 bases, with 17 bases left between them. This CDR3 contains 14 residues. Per the germline V gene, CDR1 is DFQATT and CDR2 is SNEGSKA (reference sequence). The CDR3 here is CSARLGEAFYEQYL. CDR3 bases: TGCAGTGCTCGACTGGGGGAGGCTTTCTACGAGCAGTACCTC.

On this clonotype: This could be a read error, since a much larger clone is one nucleotide away. The rearrangement links TRBV5-1 to TRBJ2-6, with no clear D. The length of the CDR3 is 19 residues. Trimming cost V 1 base and J 5 bases, with 22 bases left between them. Germline V gene lookup returns CDR1 SGHRS and CDR2 YFSETQ. The CDR3 loop reads CASSLLVSNPTFRANVLTF. In nucleotides, the CDR3 is TGCGCCAGCAGCTTGCTGGTCTCCAACCCCACTTTTCGGGCCAACGTCCTGACTTTC.

Concerning this clonotype: A much larger clone is a single base away; this may be a read error. The V call is TRBV12-3 or TRBV12-4, the J call TRBJ2-5; 9 bases map to TRBD2. The CDR3 consists of 18 residues. CDR3 region: CARSLGLAGPPTQETQYF. CDR3 sequence (DNA): TGTGCCAGAAGTTTGGGCCTAGCGGGGCCCCCCACACAAGAGACCCAGTACTTC.

This clonotype was counted between two and nine times. The genes are TRBV20-1 and TRBJ2-3; TRBD1 matches at 9 bases. Per germline, CDR1 DFQATT and CDR2 SNEGSKA (reference sequence). The V gene end was trimmed by 5 bases and the J gene end by 4 bases; junction bases not matched to a gene: 7. The CDR3 length is 14 residues. CDR3: CSAAGTGNADTQYF. Written as DNA, the CDR3 is TGCAGTGCTGCCGGGACAGGGAACGCAGATACGCAGTATTTT.

This clonotype has more than one count but fewer than ten. V and J are TRBV15 and TRBJ2-7; 8 bases fit TRBD2. This CDR3 comprises 16 residues. V shed 1 base, J shed 0 bases, and the junction held 5 bases outside the gene matches. Germline CDR1 LNHNV, CDR2 YYDKDF (reference sequence). CDR3 coding DNA: TGTGCCACCAGCAGAGCCGGGGGGGGGACCTCCTACGAGCAGTACTTC. Its protein product is CATSRAGGGTSYEQYF.

The rearrangement joins TRBV7-9 to TRBJ2-5, with D maybe TRBD1 (5 bases). Trimming removed 1 base from V and 4 bases from J, with 7 bases in between. Germline CDR1 and CDR2: SEHNR and FQNEAQ (reference sequence). CDR3 length equals 13 residues. The CDR3 DNA is TGTGCCAGCAGCTTAGAAAGGGGAGAGACCCAGTACTTC. Protein: CASSLERGETQYF.

This clonotype was observed a few times. The rearrangement links TRBV29-1 to TRBJ2-7, with 7 bases that match TRBD1. CDR1 is SQVTM, CDR2 ANQGSEA, per germline. This CDR3 contains 11 residues. The chain's CDR3 is CRGGDRYEQYF. The CDR3 coding sequence is TGCAGGGGTGGGGACAGATACGAGCAGTACTTC.

The table lists this clonotype with a few counts. The junction departs from germline at one end; a sequencing error may be responsible. The V and J genes are TRBV20-1 and TRBJ2-7; D is ambiguous. The CDR3 sequence is 12 residues long. Per the germline V gene, CDR1 is DFQATT and CDR2 is SNEGSKA (reference sequence). CDR3 nucleotides: TGCAGTGCTAGAGGTGAATCCTACGGGCAGTACTTC. This translates into CSARGESYGQYF.

Only one count was recorded for this clonotype. Mismatch with germline at one junction end may stem from a read error. The J gene is TRBJ2-7, the V gene TRBV7-7; 7 nucleotides align to TRBD1. CDR3 length: 13 amino acids. The germline V gene encodes CDR1 SSHAT and CDR2 FNYEAQ (reference sequence). The CDR3 protein is CASSLGQGGELYF. CDR3 DNA sequence: TGTGCCAGCAGCTTAGGACAGGGCGGTGAGCTGTACTTC. The full variable domain, in which reference TRBV7-7 and TRBJ2-7 provide the parts outside the CDR3, is GAGVSQSPRYKVTKRGQDVTLRCDPISSHATLYWYQQALGQGPEFLTYFNYEAQPDKSGLPSDRFSAERPEGSISTLTIQRTEQRDSAMYRCASSLGQGGELYFGPGTRLTVT.

The chain is built from TRBV13 and TRBJ2-4, with D unresolved. CDR1 and CDR2 (germline): PRHDT, FYEKMQ (reference sequence). The CDR3 contains 14 residues. Trimming pared 1 base from V and 4 bases from J, leaving 8 bases between. CDR3 sequence reads: CASSLDSEKNIQYF. CDR3 coding DNA: TGTGCCAGCAGCTTAGACAGTGAGAAAAACATTCAGTACTTC.

This clonotype showed up many times. This sequence joins TRBV3-1 and TRBJ2-1; D is perhaps TRBD2 (6 bases). The CDR3 is made up of 15 amino acids. Deletions cut 4 bases from V and 9 bases from J, with 19 bases between. Germline CDR1 LGHDT, CDR2 YNNKEL (reference sequence). The DNA for the CDR3 is TGTGCCAGCAGCCCCCGCGGGAAGGGGATGGGTGAGCAGTTCTTC. Amino acids: CASSPRGKGMGEQFF.